This is a list of T cell receptor beta chains from one sample in a study of tumor-infiltrating lymphocytes in primary liver carcinoma. TCRdb reprocessed the multiplex PCR reads with MiXCR, giving one entry per CDR3 protein. Of 180,000 or so distinct CDR3 sequences in the sample, about 55% are singletons; the top ten hold about 70%. Sequenced input: peripheral blood. Receptors were obtained from a man in his forties with primary liver carcinoma and hepatitis B virus infection. Both conserved end residues are part of each CDR3. A D gene is named only where the DNA matches it firmly. Clone size is stated in some rows and not others, as once, few, many or a class when expanded.

J	length	V	D	size	CDR3	DNA
TRBJ2-7	20	TRBV11-2	TRBD2	.	CVSAPRGVSGLAGSSYEQYF	TGTGTCAGCGCCCCCCGGGGGGTATCGGGACTAGCGGGTAGCTCCTACGAGCAGTACTTC
TRBJ1-1	14	TRBV12-3/TRBV12-4	.	.	CASSHGAGGAEAFF	TGTGCCAGCAGCCACGGGGCGGGCGGGGCTGAAGCTTTCTTT
TRBJ2-1	15	TRBV28	.	.	CASSSTIGTHNEQFF	TGTGCCAGCAGTTCTACAATCGGGACCCACAATGAGCAGTTCTTC
TRBJ2-7	14	TRBV6-6	.	many	CASSASGVQDEQYF	TGTGCCAGCAGTGCTTCCGGGGTACAGGATGAGCAGTACTTC
TRBJ2-1	15	TRBV11-3	TRBD1	.	CASSLRQGAWDKQFF	TGTGCCAGCAGCCTAAGACAGGGGGCTTGGGATAAGCAGTTCTTC
TRBJ2-1	17	TRBV10-3	TRBD2	.	CAVSEIGEAGAGNEQFF	TGTGCCGTCAGTGAGATCGGCGAAGCGGGGGCGGGCAATGAGCAGTTCTTC
TRBJ2-3	14	TRBV6-5	.	.	CASSYSLYADTQYF	TGTGCCAGCAGTTACTCGCTGTACGCAGATACGCAGTATTTT
TRBJ1-1	15	TRBV6-4	.	.	CTSSVPDRKNTEAFF	TGTACCAGCAGTGTCCCCGACAGGAAGAACACTGAAGCTTTCTTT
TRBJ2-3	14	TRBV7-9	.	few	CASLQGQGTDTQYF	TGTGCCAGTCTCCAGGGCCAAGGCACAGATACGCAGTATTTT
TRBJ2-1	15	TRBV6-5	TRBD2	.	CASGVSATSPNEQFF	TGTGCCAGCGGGGTATCCGCGACTAGCCCCAATGAGCAGTTCTTC
TRBJ2-1	15	TRBV29-1	TRBD2	.	CSGRGGLAGGNEQFF	TGCAGCGGCAGGGGGGGACTAGCGGGAGGTAATGAGCAGTTCTTC
TRBJ2-3	15	TRBV4-2	TRBD2	.	CASSDSSGAGDKQYF	TGTGCCAGCAGCGATAGTAGCGGGGCCGGAGATAAGCAGTATTTT
TRBJ1-1	10	TRBV29-1	.	.	CSVVAREAFF	TGCAGCGTTGTGGCACGTGAAGCTTTCTTT
TRBJ2-7	13	TRBV28	.	.	CASSLSSFYEQYF	TGTGCCAGCAGTTTATCGTCCTTCTACGAGCAGTACTTC
TRBJ2-3	14	TRBV11-2	.	many	CASSFSTGVDTQYF	TGTGCCAGCAGCTTTTCGACCGGGGTAGATACGCAGTATTTT